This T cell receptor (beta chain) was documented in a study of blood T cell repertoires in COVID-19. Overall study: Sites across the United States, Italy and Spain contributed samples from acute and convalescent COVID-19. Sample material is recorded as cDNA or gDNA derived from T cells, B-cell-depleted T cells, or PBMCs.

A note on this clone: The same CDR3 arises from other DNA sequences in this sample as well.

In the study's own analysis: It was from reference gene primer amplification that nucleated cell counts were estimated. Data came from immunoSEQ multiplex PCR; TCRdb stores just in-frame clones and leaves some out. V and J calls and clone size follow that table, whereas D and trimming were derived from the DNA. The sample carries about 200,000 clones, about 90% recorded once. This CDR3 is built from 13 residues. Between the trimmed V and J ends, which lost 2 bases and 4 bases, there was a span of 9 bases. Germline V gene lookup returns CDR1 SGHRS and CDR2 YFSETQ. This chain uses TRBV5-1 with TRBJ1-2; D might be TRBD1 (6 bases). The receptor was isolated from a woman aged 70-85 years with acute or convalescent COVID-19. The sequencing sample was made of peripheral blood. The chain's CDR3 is CASSFRGSYGYTF. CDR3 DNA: TGCGCCAGCAGCTTCAGGGGTAGCTATGGCTACACCTTC.